This T cell receptor beta chain was observed in a study of blood T cell repertoires in COVID-19. Study details: Acute and convalescent COVID-19 specimens originated in the United States, Italy and Spain. PBMCs, B-cell-depleted T cells, or T cells provided the cDNA or gDNA that made up the material.

Cohort 3 recovered donors had two negative PCRs, clearance, or symptom resolution. TCRdb keeps only in-frame clones here, not all; method: immunoSEQ multiplex PCR. The repertoire consists of about 310,000 clones, with about 89% occurring once and the leading ten covering around a tenth. Germline values: CDR1 SGHDN, CDR2 FVKESK. V dropped 0 bases and J dropped 5 bases, with 15 bases sitting between them. This CDR3 has 16 residues. This chain connects TRBV14 to TRBJ2-3; tentatively, D is TRBD1 (5 bases). The sample was PBMCs or T cells enriched from blood (not recorded which). This receptor was taken from a woman in her thirties or forties who had recovered from COVID-19. The CDR3 DNA is TGTGCCAGCAGCCAAGAGGGAAGGGGCGGAGTAGATACGCAGTATTTT. As protein: CASSQEGRGGVDTQYF.